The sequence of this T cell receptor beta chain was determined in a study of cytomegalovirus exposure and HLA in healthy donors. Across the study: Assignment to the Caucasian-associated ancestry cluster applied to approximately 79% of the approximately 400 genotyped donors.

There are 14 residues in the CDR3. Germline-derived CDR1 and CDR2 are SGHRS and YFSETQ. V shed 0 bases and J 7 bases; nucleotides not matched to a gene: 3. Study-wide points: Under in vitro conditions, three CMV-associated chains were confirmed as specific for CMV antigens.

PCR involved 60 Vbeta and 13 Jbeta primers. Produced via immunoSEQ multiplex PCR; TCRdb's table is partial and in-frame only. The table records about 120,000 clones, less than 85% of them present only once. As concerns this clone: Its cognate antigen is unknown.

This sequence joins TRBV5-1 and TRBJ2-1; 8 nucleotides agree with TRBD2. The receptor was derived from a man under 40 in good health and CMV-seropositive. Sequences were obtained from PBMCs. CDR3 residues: CASSLAGGVNEQFF. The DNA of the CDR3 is TGCGCCAGCAGCTTGGCGGGGGGGGTAAATGAGCAGTTCTTC.